The clone carrying this T cell receptor beta chain was seen a handful of times. Its antigen is as yet unknown. These data are taken from a study of identical twins. Notes on the study in general: Some out-of-frame alpha sequences were shared by twins, and these showed excess low generation probability. Out-of-frame beta sequences exhibited a weaker degree of excess twin sharing.

One entry per CDR3 protein results from TCRdb running MiXCR on the 5' RACE reads. This sample yields about 900,000 distinct CDR3 sequences, of which approximately 13% are seen a single time; about 1.5% belongs to the top ten. Germline V lookup: CDR1 LGHDT, CDR2 YNNKEL (reference sequence). The CDR3 spans 15 residues. With 1 base removed from V and 2 bases from J, the gap between germline ends came to 9 bases. The same data also went into a second study, on yellow fever vaccine responses in identical twins.

The receptor was derived from a woman between 18 and 30 years old in good health. The J gene is TRBJ2-1, the V gene TRBV3-1, with D unclear. The specimen sequenced was PBMCs. The CDR3 spells CASSQGGFPYNEQFF. CDR3 sequence (DNA): TGTGCCAGCAGCCAAGGGGGATTCCCCTACAATGAGCAGTTCTTC.